These 32 T cell receptor beta chains were all obtained from the same sample, sequenced in a study of cytomegalovirus exposure and HLA in healthy donors. The PCR employed 60 Vbeta primers together with 13 Jbeta primers. Method: immunoSEQ multiplex PCR; TCRdb's copy keeps in-frame clones and lacks some. The sample has fewer than 200,000 clones, over 75% seen once. The source material was PBMCs. The receptors come from a girl less than two years old in good health and CMV-seronegative.

The J gene is TRBJ2-7, the V gene TRBV6-6, with TRBD1 identical over 8 bases. Germline CDR1 MNHNY, CDR2 SVGAGI (reference sequence). The CDR3 has 13 amino acids. After removal of 4 bases from V and 6 bases from J, the junction contained 5 bases not matched to a gene. CDR3 residues: CASSSDRVSEQYF. The CDR3 DNA reads as TGTGCCAGCAGTTCGGACAGGGTGTCCGAGCAGTACTTC.

The chain combines TRBV12-5 with TRBJ2-7; D perhaps matches TRBD1 (6 bases). V shed 1 base and J shed 7 bases, with 11 bases lying between them. This CDR3 is built from 13 residues. CDR1 and CDR2 from the germline V gene are LGHNT and FRNRAP. This chain's CDR3 is CASGLEAGVEQYF. CDR3 DNA: TGTGCTAGTGGTTTGGAAGCAGGGGTAGAGCAGTACTTC.

The chain combines TRBV29-1 with TRBJ2-7; D is possibly TRBD2 (6 bases). CDR3 length equals 15 residues. Trimming cost V 5 bases and J 3 bases, with 20 bases left between them. Germline lookup yields CDR1 SQVTM and CDR2 ANQGSEA. In DNA form, the CDR3 reads TGCAGCGTTCCCTACCGCCCGGGGGAAAGCTACGAGCAGTACTTC. This codes for CSVPYRPGESYEQYF.

The chain uses TRBV6-5 and TRBJ1-6; 8 bases line up with TRBD1. V was pared by 0 bases and J by 7 bases, with 2 bases of the junction left unmatched. In germline, CDR1 is MNHEY, CDR2 SVGAGI. The CDR3 consists of 15 residues. CDR3 DNA: TGTGCCAGCAGTTACTCGCCAGGGGGCAATTCACCCCTCCACTTT. This translates into CASSYSPGGNSPLHF.

The rearrangement joins TRBV5-1 to TRBJ2-3, with a possible D match to TRBD1 (5 bases). Germline CDR1 reads SGHRS; CDR2 reads YFSETQ. Trimming took off 0 bases at V and 0 bases at J, with 8 bases between the two ends. The CDR3 extends over 15 amino acids. Here the CDR3 DNA reads TGCGCCAGCAGCTTGGGGACACGCAGCACAGATACGCAGTATTTT. Translated: CASSLGTRSTDTQYF. The variable domain in full, with the rest retrieved from reference TRBV5-1 and TRBJ2-3, is KAGVTQTPRYLIKTRGQQVTLSCSPISGHRSVSWYQQTPGQGLQFLFEYFSETQRNKGNFPGRFSGRQFSNSRSEMNVSTLELGDSALYLCASSLGTRSTDTQYFGPGTRLTVL.

The genes are TRBV7-9 and TRBJ2-7; maybe TRBD2 (7 bases). CDR1 SEHNR and CDR2 FQNEAQ come from the germline V gene (reference sequence). This CDR3 is built from 14 residues. The V and J ends lost 5 bases and 1 base respectively, with 12 bases between them. The CDR3 region is CASSLGGRSYEQYF. The CDR3 coding sequence is TGTGCCAGCAGCCTGGGGGGGCGATCCTACGAGCAGTACTTC.

The chain combines TRBV19 with TRBJ1-2; 10 bases agree with TRBD1. V trimming: 8 bases; J trimming: 7 bases; junction bases outside the gene matches: 7. CDR3 size: 13 residues. Germline V gene data show CDR1 as LNHDA and CDR2 as SQIVND (reference sequence). The CDR3 loop reads CASGRQGALGYTF. DNA for the CDR3: TGTGCCAGTGGAAGACAGGGGGCGCTTGGCTACACCTTC.

This chain links TRBV5-4 with TRBJ1-2, with 7 bases identical to TRBD1. This CDR3 region has 15 residues. V shed 4 bases, J shed 4 bases, and the junction held 10 bases outside the gene matches. Germline V gene sequence: CDR1 SGHNT, CDR2 YYREEE (reference sequence). The CDR3 DNA reads as TGTGCCAGCAGCGCCACAGGGGCTTTGAGCTATGGCTACACCTTC. This sequence encodes CASSATGALSYGYTF.

As for this clone: The same CDR3 is also encoded by other DNA sequences in this sample. This chain uses TRBV6-1 with TRBJ1-6; D perhaps matches TRBD1 (6 bases). The CDR3 extends over 14 amino acids. The germline CDR1 and CDR2 sequences are MNHNS and SASEGT. V was clipped by 2 bases and J by 8 bases, with 10 bases between them. The CDR3 DNA is TGTGCCAGCAGTGAACAACAGGGCCATTCACCCCTCCACTTT. Residues: CASSEQQGHSPLHF.

The chain links TRBV27 to TRBJ2-2; maybe TRBD2 (5 bases). V lost 7 bases to trimming and J lost 9 bases, with 18 bases between them. The germline V gene encodes CDR1 MNHEY and CDR2 SMNVEV (reference sequence). The CDR3 length is 14 residues. CDR3 in amino acids: CASMAGTSPRELFF. CDR3 bases: TGTGCCAGCATGGCCGGAACTAGTCCCAGGGAGCTGTTTTTT.

The rearrangement links TRBV6-5 to TRBJ1-1, with D hard to call. The CDR3 contains 13 residues. The V gene lost 3 bases and the J gene lost 1 base, with 6 bases spanning the gap. CDR1 and CDR2 (germline): MNHEY, SVGAGI. CDR3 DNA: TGTGCCAGCAGTTATTACAAGAACACTGAAGCTTTCTTT. Residues: CASSYYKNTEAFF.

V and J are TRBV4-2 and TRBJ2-1; TRBD2 agrees at 8 bases. Germline loops: CDR1 LGHNA, CDR2 YNFKEQ. The trim removed 1 base at V and 3 bases at J, leaving 5 bases unmatched. The CDR3 loop spans 16 amino acids. CDR3 coding DNA: TGTGCCAGCAGCCAAGCGGGGGGGGCCTTCTACAATGAGCAGTTCTTC. Protein: CASSQAGGAFYNEQFF.

The chain's CDR3 is CASSLGQGNTDTQYF. The CDR3 DNA is TGCGCCAGCAGCTTGGGCCAGGGAAACACAGATACGCAGTATTTT. The rearrangement joins TRBV5-1 to TRBJ2-3, with D possibly TRBD1 on 5 matching bases. Germline V gives CDR1 SGHRS, CDR2 YFSETQ. The ends were cut back, 0 bases at V and 2 bases at J, with 10 bases in the middle. The CDR3 runs 15 residues.

The J gene is TRBJ2-2, the V gene TRBV2, with 11 positions matching TRBD1. The V gene's germline CDR1 is SNHLY and CDR2 FYNNEI. V dropped 7 bases and J dropped 6; count of bases not matched to a gene: 4. The CDR3 runs to 14 residues. CDR3 coding DNA: TGTGCCAGCAAAGGACAGGGGGCCCCCGGGGAGCTGTTTTTT. As protein: CASKGQGAPGELFF.

This chain uses TRBV7-6 with TRBJ2-1; possibly TRBD1 for D (7 bases). V lost 0 bases, J lost 7 bases, and 13 bases lay in between. CDR1 and CDR2 (germline): SGHVS, FNYEAQ. The CDR3 runs 15 residues. The CDR3 sequence: CASSLALQGRNEQFF. The CDR3 DNA follows: TGTGCCAGCAGCTTAGCTCTACAGGGGAGGAATGAGCAGTTCTTC.

The sample holds a few counts of this clone. This rearrangement joins TRBV7-9 to TRBJ1-6, with D possibly TRBD1 on 5 matching bases. From germline, CDR1 is SEHNR and CDR2 FQNEAQ (reference sequence). The ends were cut back, 5 bases at V and 5 bases at J, with 13 bases in the middle. The CDR3 length is 15 residues. This chain's CDR3 is CASSPGEGHNSPLHF. As DNA, the CDR3 is TGTGCCAGCAGCCCTGGGGAGGGACATAATTCACCCCTCCACTTT.

The V call is TRBV15, the J call TRBJ2-2, with D possibly matching TRBD1 (6 bases). The CDR3 spans 17 residues. Trimming shortened V by 2 bases and J by 8 bases, and 21 bases separated the two germline ends. CDR1 and CDR2 (germline): LNHNV, YYDKDF (reference sequence). CDR3 DNA sequence: TGTGCCACCAGCAGACGAACCGGGACACCGACGGCAGGGGAGCTGTTTTTT. Protein sequence: CATSRRTGTPTAGELFF.

The chain recombines TRBV25-1 with TRBJ1-1; D perhaps matches TRBD1 (5 bases). V lost 7 bases to trimming and J lost 4 bases, with 19 bases between them. CDR3 length: 15 residues. CDR1 and CDR2 (germline): MGHDK, SYGVNS. DNA for the CDR3: TGTGCCAGCATCCCCCCGGGGGTTTATCGCACTGAAGCTTTCTTT. It translates to CASIPPGVYRTEAFF.

DNA of the CDR3: TGTGCCAGCAGCCGTTGGGAGGGTGACACTGAAGCTTTCTTT. Translating it yields CASSRWEGDTEAFF. This chain links TRBV14 with TRBJ1-1; D is uncertain. Germline CDR1 SGHDN, CDR2 FVKESK. The CDR3 covers 14 residues. The V end was cut by 4 bases, the J end by 3 bases, with 12 bases between.

V and J are TRBV7-2 and TRBJ1-1; D gene ambiguous. Germline V gene data show CDR1 as SGHTA and CDR2 as FQGNSA. Trimming shortened V by 0 bases and J by 3 bases, and 23 bases separated the two germline ends. The CDR3 consists of 19 residues. As DNA, the CDR3 is TGTGCCAGCAGCTTAGCGCCCCTCCCCATCCGGAACGCGGACACTGAAGCTTTCTTT. This encodes CASSLAPLPIRNADTEAFF.

This sequence joins TRBV11-3 and TRBJ2-3, with 11 bases matching TRBD2. The CDR3 spans 19 residues. Per germline, CDR1 SGHNT and CDR2 YENEEA. Trimming at V came to 0 bases and at J to 2 bases, leaving 10 bases not matched to a gene. CDR3 in DNA: TGTGCCAGCAGCTTAGACCTAGCGGGAGGAAGGAGCTTCACAGATACGCAGTATTTT. Its translation is CASSLDLAGGRSFTDTQYF.

This sequence joins TRBV25-1 and TRBJ2-3; weak D call: TRBD2 (6 bases). Germline V gene sequence: CDR1 MGHDK, CDR2 SYGVNS. The length of the CDR3 is 14 residues. V lost 3 bases and J 6 bases, leaving 13 bases between the germline ends. CDR3 residues: CASSDSGSGDTQYF. Here the CDR3 DNA reads TGTGCCAGCAGTGATTCCGGGAGCGGGGATACGCAGTATTTT.

This clone is a singleton in its sample. The J gene is TRBJ2-7, the V gene TRBV7-9, with 7 bases fitting TRBD2. J was trimmed by 6 bases and V by 2 bases; bases with no gene match: 7. This CDR3 contains 14 residues. Germline V gives CDR1 SEHNR, CDR2 FQNEAQ (reference sequence). CDR3 sequence (DNA): TGTGCCAGCAGCTTAATTGCGGGAGACGGCGAGCAGTACTTC. Translated: CASSLIAGDGEQYF.

This clone was detected once. This chain joins TRBV5-4 and TRBJ1-1; TRBD1 matches 12 bases. Germline V gene data show CDR1 as SGHNT and CDR2 as YYREEE (reference sequence). The CDR3 is 16 amino acids. The junction had 15 bases not matched to a gene; V was cut back by 4 bases and J by 11 bases. The DNA for the CDR3 is TGTGCCAGCAGCCGACCGGGACAGGGGGCGTTATTGGAGGCTTTCTTT. As protein: CASSRPGQGALLEAFF.

This chain links TRBV5-5 with TRBJ2-7, with 8 bases aligning to TRBD1. This CDR3 is built from 16 residues. Looked up from germline, CDR1 is SGHKS and CDR2 is YYEKEE (reference sequence). J lost 4 bases, V lost 0 bases, and 9 bases had no gene match. The chain's CDR3 is CASSLVARGLYYEQYF. The CDR3 region has the DNA TGTGCCAGCAGCTTGGTTGCCAGGGGGCTCTATTACGAGCAGTACTTC.

The CDR3 region is CASTTSSYNEQFF. The CDR3 bases are TGTGCTAGTACAACTAGCTCCTACAATGAGCAGTTCTTC. V is TRBV12-5 and J is TRBJ2-1; D might be TRBD2 (5 bases). Trimming took 8 bases from V and 0 from J, leaving 8 bases between them. The CDR3 loop spans 13 amino acids. In germline, CDR1 is LGHNT, CDR2 FRNRAP.

The chain couples TRBV5-4 to TRBJ2-7; 10 nucleotides match TRBD1. CDR1 SGHNT and CDR2 YYREEE come from the germline V gene (reference sequence). The CDR3 length is 20 residues. V lost 1 base to trimming and J lost 7 bases; unmatched junction nucleotides: 23. The DNA for the CDR3 is TGTGCCAGCAGCTTGAAACCCCCGGGACAGGGGACCCCTACTCCTAGGGAGCAGTACTTC. Translation: CASSLKPPGQGTPTPREQYF.

The genes are TRBV27 and TRBJ2-7; 12 bases fit TRBD2. The CDR3 is made up of 17 amino acids. After removal of 2 bases from V and 3 bases from J, the junction contained 8 bases not matched to a gene. Germline-derived CDR1 and CDR2 are MNHEY and SMNVEV (reference sequence). CDR3 protein: CASSLIQPSGRGYEQYF. The CDR3 coding sequence is TGTGCCAGCAGTTTAATCCAGCCTAGCGGGAGGGGCTACGAGCAGTACTTC.

The chain carries TRBV19 and TRBJ2-1; D may be TRBD1 (6 bases). Germline CDR1 LNHDA, CDR2 SQIVND (reference sequence). This CDR3 spans 20 amino acids. The germline V and J ends were trimmed by 3 bases and 7 bases, with 31 bases remaining between them. As DNA, the CDR3 is TGTGCCAGTAGTATTATTTTCGCCCTCGGGGAATGGCAGGGGATGAATGAGCAGTTCTTC. Translation gives CASSIIFALGEWQGMNEQFF.

This rearrangement joins TRBV23-1 to TRBJ2-5, with 7 bases fitting TRBD2. The J call is in doubt because the DNA end fits TRBJ2-7 better. TRBV23-1 is labeled an ORF, and its function is uncertain. The CDR3 loop spans 14 amino acids. The CDR3 DNA follows: TGCGCCAGCAGTCAATCTCGGGGGGACTACGAGCAGTACTTC. Translated, it gives CASSQSRGDYEQYF.

This sequence joins TRBV7-9 and TRBJ1-2; weak D call: TRBD1 (5 bases). The V gene lost 2 bases and the J gene lost 3 bases, with 13 bases spanning the gap. Germline V gene lookup returns CDR1 SEHNR and CDR2 FQNEAQ (reference sequence). The CDR3 has 15 amino acids. The CDR3 sequence: CASSLSVPGDYGYTF. The CDR3 DNA follows: TGTGCCAGCAGCTTATCGGTTCCGGGGGACTATGGCTACACCTTC.

The chain recombines TRBV6-1 with TRBJ2-1, with D perhaps matching TRBD2 (5 bases). The CDR3 sequence is 14 residues long. Germline V gene sequence: CDR1 MNHNS, CDR2 SASEGT. The V end lost 7 bases, the J end lost 5 bases, and 15 bases lay between the germline ends. CDR3 amino acids: CASTAGVWDNEQFF. CDR3 DNA: TGTGCCAGCACGGCCGGGGTCTGGGACAATGAGCAGTTCTTC.